The 31 T cell receptor beta chains reported below all come from one sample, sequenced in a study of STAT5B mutations in CD4+ large granular lymphocyte leukemia. The repertoire was sequenced with immunoSEQ multiplex PCR; TCRdb's copy has only in-frame clones and lacks some. The table lists tens of thousands of clones, roughly two thirds of them singletons. The sequencing input was CD4+ T cells from blood buffy coats. These receptors all stem from a human donor in good health.

The chain recombines TRBV5-1 with TRBJ2-5, with D tentatively TRBD2 (5 bases). The CDR3 sequence is 15 residues long. CDR1 is SGHRS and CDR2 is YFSETQ in the germline V gene. Trimming removed 5 bases from V and 1 base from J, with 15 bases in between. CDR3 amino acids: CASSEVSAAQETQYF. The CDR3 bases are TGCGCCAGCAGTGAGGTCTCAGCGGCCCAAGAGACCCAGTACTTC.

The gene calls are TRBV18 and TRBJ2-7; 7 positions agree with TRBD1. There are 13 residues in the CDR3. Trimming took 5 bases from V and 3 from J; bases not matched to a gene: 4. Germline CDR1 and CDR2: KGHSH and LQKENI. The DNA of the CDR3 is TGTGCCAGCTCATCCGGACAGGTCTACGAGCAGTACGTC. Translating it yields CASSSGQVYEQYV.

V usage is TRBV18 and J usage is TRBJ2-7; perhaps TRBD1 as D (5 bases). CDR1 and CDR2 (germline): KGHSH, LQKENI. Trimming took off 3 bases at V and 0 bases at J, with 12 bases between the two ends. The CDR3 totals 15 residues. CDR3 DNA sequence: TGTGCCAGCTCACCGCAGCCTGACAGCTCCTACGAGCAGTACGTC. As protein: CASSPQPDSSYEQYV.

V usage is TRBV2 and J usage is TRBJ2-1, with D unresolved. The CDR3 contains 14 residues. The germline gives CDR1 SNHLY, CDR2 FYNNEI. V dropped 7 bases and J dropped 5 bases, with 15 bases sitting between them. CDR3 residues: CASTPPAANNEQFF. For the CDR3, the DNA is TGTGCCAGCACCCCTCCAGCAGCCAACAATGAGCAGTTCTTC.

A few counts support this clone. The chain employs TRBV27 and TRBJ2-3; D might be TRBD1 or TRBD2, each matching 6 bases. Germline V lookup: CDR1 MNHEY, CDR2 SMNVEV (reference sequence). CDR3 length equals 15 residues. V lost 0 bases and J 3 bases, leaving 10 bases between the germline ends. The CDR3 region is CASSLSWRGTDTQYF. CDR3 nucleotide sequence: TGTGCCAGCAGTTTATCTTGGAGGGGGACAGATACGCAGTATTTT.

The chain recombines TRBV2 with TRBJ1-5; D is perhaps TRBD1 (5 bases). This CDR3 contains 16 residues. CDR1 and CDR2 (germline): SNHLY, FYNNEI. The V end was cut by 2 bases, the J end by 3 bases, with 14 bases between. The CDR3 sequence: CASSELQGIANQPQHF. The DNA for the CDR3 is TGTGCCAGCAGTGAATTGCAGGGAATAGCCAATCAGCCCCAGCATTTT.

The CDR3 region is CASSVGLASLSTDTQYF. CDR3 DNA sequence: TGTGCCAGCTCTGTTGGACTAGCGAGCTTAAGCACAGATACGCAGTATTTT. The chain employs TRBV9 and TRBJ2-3, with 9 bases lining up with TRBD2. The V gene end was trimmed by 7 bases and the J gene end by 0 bases; junction bases not matched to a gene: 12. CDR1 SGDLS and CDR2 YYNGEE come from the germline V gene. There are 17 residues in the CDR3.

The CDR3 DNA follows: TGCAGCGCCGGAGCGGGGGCCTACTACGAGCAGTACTTC. The encoded protein is CSAGAGAYYEQYF. The genes are TRBV29-1 and TRBJ2-7; 8 positions match TRBD2. This CDR3 region has 13 residues. V shed 7 bases, J shed 3 bases, and the junction held 8 bases outside the gene matches. CDR1 is SQVTM, CDR2 ANQGSEA, per germline.

The chain couples TRBV6-5 to TRBJ2-7; TRBD2 is a possible D gene (6 bases). The CDR3 is made up of 14 amino acids. Trimming removed 5 bases at V and 7 bases at J, with 18 bases between. Looked up from germline, CDR1 is MNHEY and CDR2 is SVGAGI. CDR3 sequence (DNA): TGTGCCAGCAGTCAGGCGGCGGGGCCTGGAGAGCAGTACTTC. This sequence encodes CASSQAAGPGEQYF.

This chain links TRBV5-1 with TRBJ2-3, with 8 positions matching TRBD2. The CDR3 covers 16 residues. Germline lookup yields CDR1 SGHRS and CDR2 YFSETQ. Germline trimming cut 1 base from V and 4 bases from J; bases unmatched to any gene: 8. The CDR3 protein is CASSLFLAGLSDTQYF. The CDR3 bases are TGCGCCAGCAGCTTGTTCCTAGCGGGCCTGTCAGATACGCAGTATTTT.

J is TRBJ2-1 and V is TRBV10-3, with D possibly TRBD1 on 8 matching bases. The V end was cut by 11 bases, the J end by 9 bases, with 20 bases between. Germline CDR1 is ENHRY and CDR2 is SYGVKD. This CDR3 is 13 amino acids long. The CDR3 sequence is CAVSSDREGEQFF. In DNA form, the CDR3 reads TGTGCCGTCTCCTCGGACAGGGAGGGTGAGCAGTTCTTC.

This clone appeared once. The chain is built from TRBV30 and TRBJ1-5; D unresolved. The CDR3 is 14 amino acids. Trimming took 6 bases from V and 6 from J, leaving 18 bases between them. Germline V gives CDR1 GTSNPN, CDR2 SVGIG (reference sequence). CDR3 in DNA: TGTGCCTGCTCTGGGGTAGGTGCGGGTCAGCCCCAGCATTTT. Translated: CACSGVGAGQPQHF.

The gene calls are TRBV5-1 and TRBJ1-1; TRBD1 might be the D (5 bases). Germline V gene sequence: CDR1 SGHRS, CDR2 YFSETQ. The V end was cut by 5 bases, the J end by 6 bases, with 20 bases between. The CDR3 is 15 amino acids. CDR3 residues: CASSTGQPPSAEAFF. In DNA form, the CDR3 reads TGCGCCAGCAGTACAGGACAACCCCCCAGCGCTGAAGCTTTCTTT.

The chain recombines TRBV30 with TRBJ1-3, with 9 nucleotides matching TRBD1. Germline-derived CDR1 and CDR2 are GTSNPN and SVGIG (reference sequence). This CDR3 spans 17 amino acids. The ends lost 2 bases at V and 2 bases at J; junction bases unmatched: 10. The CDR3 coding sequence is TGTGCCTGGAGTAGGACAGGGGCCGCCCTAGCTGGAAACACCATATATTTT. It translates to CAWSRTGAALAGNTIYF.

This clone was detected only once. This sequence joins TRBV2 and TRBJ1-1; 9 nucleotides line up with TRBD1. The CDR3 totals 17 residues. CDR1 and CDR2 from the germline V gene are SNHLY and FYNNEI. V dropped 5 bases and J dropped 5; count of bases not matched to a gene: 15. The CDR3 is CASSLTTPDRGGTEAFF. The CDR3 DNA follows: TGTGCCAGCAGTCTTACCACACCGGACAGGGGTGGGACTGAAGCTTTCTTT.

The rearrangement uses TRBV5-1 and TRBJ2-3, with D tentatively TRBD2 (6 bases). Germline assignment: CDR1 SGHRS and CDR2 YFSETQ. Between the trimmed V and J ends, which lost 1 base and 3 bases, there was a span of 18 bases. This CDR3 region has 17 residues. The CDR3 nucleotides are TGCGCCAGCAGCTTGTCCGGGACTCCTAGTACAACAGATACGCAGTATTTT. Protein product: CASSLSGTPSTTDTQYF.

The chain recombines TRBV19 with TRBJ1-2; 8 bases align to TRBD1. Germline CDR1 is LNHDA and CDR2 is SQIVND (reference sequence). J lost 3 bases, V lost 5 bases, and 11 bases had no gene match. The CDR3 is 16 residues long. This chain's CDR3 is CASSPHQTGADYGYTF. CDR3 nucleotides: TGTGCCAGTAGTCCCCATCAGACAGGGGCAGACTATGGCTACACCTTC.

The chain uses TRBV6-5 and TRBJ2-2; 7 bases line up with TRBD1. This CDR3 has 14 amino acids. The germline CDR1 and CDR2 sequences are MNHEY and SVGAGI. V shed 6 bases, J shed 4 bases, and the junction held 5 bases outside the gene matches. The CDR3 region has the DNA TGTGCCAGCAGCCTCGGGACAGTCACCGGGGAGCTGTTTTTT. Translating gives CASSLGTVTGELFF.

The chain uses TRBV28 and TRBJ1-6; D may be TRBD1 (6 bases). The germline V gene has CDR1 MDHEN and CDR2 SYDVKM. CDR3 length: 17 residues. V dropped 6 bases and J dropped 5 bases, with 20 bases sitting between them. In nucleotides, the CDR3 is TGTGCCAGCAGGTCTACAGGGAGCGGGGGGGATAATTCACCCCTCCACTTT. Translation gives CASRSTGSGGDNSPLHF.

This chain uses TRBV15 with TRBJ1-2; 7 nucleotides align to TRBD1. V trimming: 4 bases; J trimming: 6 bases; junction bases outside the gene matches: 2. The V gene's germline CDR1 is LNHNV and CDR2 YYDKDF (reference sequence). The CDR3 consists of 12 residues. CDR3 DNA sequence: TGTGCCACCAGCAACGACAGGGATGGCTACACCTTC. Protein sequence: CATSNDRDGYTF. The entire variable domain, with the rest obtained from reference TRBV15 and TRBJ1-2, is as follows: DAMVIQNPRYQVTQFGKPVTLSCSQTLNHNVMYWYQQKSSQAPKLLFHYYDKDFNNEADTPDNFQSRRPNTSFCFLDIRSPGLGDTAMYLCATSNDRDGYTFGSGTRLTVV.

The chain links TRBV11-3 to TRBJ1-2, with 7 bases fitting TRBD1. Germline lookup yields CDR1 SGHNT and CDR2 YENEEA. After removal of 5 bases from V and 3 bases from J, the junction contained 6 bases not matched to a gene. CDR3 length: 14 amino acids. The CDR3 coding sequence is TGTGCCAGCAGCGAGCGCAGGGGGGACTATGGCTACACCTTC. This encodes CASSERRGDYGYTF.

This CDR3 reads CASSPGDYGYTF. CDR3 nucleotide sequence: TGTGCCAGCAGCCCGGGGGACTATGGCTACACCTTC. V is TRBV28 and J is TRBJ1-2; possibly TRBD1 for D (5 bases). V was trimmed by 6 bases and J by 3 bases, leaving 8 bases between them. Germline CDR1 and CDR2: MDHEN and SYDVKM. This CDR3 region has 12 residues.

On this clone itself: An end of the junction differs from the germline gene, which may be a read error. The rearrangement links TRBV6-5 to TRBJ1-2, with 10 bases identical to TRBD1. Germline V gene sequence: CDR1 MNHEY, CDR2 SVGAGI. This CDR3 is built from 12 residues. The CDR3 sequence is CATSPGQGITIF. The CDR3, as DNA: TGTGCCACCTCACCGGGACAGGGGATTACAATCTTC.

The CDR3 sequence: CASTKGYGYTF. The CDR3 DNA reads as TGTGCCAGCACCAAGGGGTATGGCTACACCTTC. The chain carries TRBV28 and TRBJ1-2; possibly TRBD1 for D (5 bases). CDR1 and CDR2 (germline): MDHEN, SYDVKM. V lost 7 bases to trimming and J lost 5 bases, with 8 bases between them. The CDR3 totals 11 residues.

V and J are TRBV5-1 and TRBJ1-2; TRBD1 agrees at 7 bases. The trim removed 5 bases at V and 1 base at J, leaving 11 bases unmatched. CDR1 and CDR2 (germline): SGHRS, YFSETQ. There are 16 residues in the CDR3. The CDR3 DNA reads TGCGCCAGCAGACACGGACAGGCGCCCCATAACTATGGCTACACCTTC. Translated, it gives CASRHGQAPHNYGYTF.

The chain carries TRBV10-3 and TRBJ2-3; D gene ambiguous. The germline V gene encodes CDR1 ENHRY and CDR2 SYGVKD. The CDR3 runs to 11 residues. Trimming took 6 bases from V and 2 from J, leaving 3 bases between them. The CDR3 DNA reads TGTGCCATCAGAAACACAGATACGCAGTATTTT. Protein sequence: CAIRNTDTQYF.

The count of this clone is one. V usage is TRBV9 and J usage is TRBJ2-3; 15 bases match TRBD2. Germline CDR1 and CDR2: SGDLS and YYNGEE. Trimming cost V 3 bases and J 5 bases; bases outside gene matches: 4. This CDR3 comprises 16 residues. The CDR3 nucleotides read TGTGCCAGCAGCGCCGGGACTAGCGGGGGGCTAGATACGCAGTATTTT. It specifies CASSAGTSGGLDTQYF.

Only a few counts were recorded for this clone. The V call is TRBV27, the J call TRBJ1-6; D not certain. The CDR3 contains 15 residues. Germline V lookup: CDR1 MNHEY, CDR2 SMNVEV (reference sequence). The ends were cut back, 3 bases at V and 7 bases at J, with 13 bases in the middle. CDR3: CASSLSGPWNSPLHF. CDR3 in DNA: TGTGCCAGCAGTTTGTCAGGCCCTTGGAATTCACCCCTCCACTTT.

The chain is built from TRBV28 and TRBJ2-1; no reliable D call. Trimming removed 5 bases at V and 8 bases at J, with 10 bases between. This CDR3 has 12 amino acids. Germline assignment: CDR1 MDHEN and CDR2 SYDVKM. The CDR3 is CASSPGPHEQFF. CDR3 coding DNA: TGTGCCAGCAGTCCCGGACCCCATGAGCAGTTCTTC.

The rearrangement joins TRBV7-6 to TRBJ1-5; D remains ambiguous. This CDR3 comprises 15 residues. The germline V and J ends were trimmed by 5 bases and 4 bases, with 15 bases remaining between them. Germline V lookup: CDR1 SGHVS, CDR2 FNYEAQ. CDR3: CASSPKPGRNQPQHF. The CDR3 DNA reads as TGTGCCAGCAGCCCAAAGCCGGGCCGTAATCAGCCCCAGCATTTT.

V and J are TRBV28 and TRBJ1-2; 10 nucleotides line up with TRBD1. The CDR3 has 14 residues. Germline lookup yields CDR1 MDHEN and CDR2 SYDVKM. With V trimmed by 11 bases and J by 6 bases, 12 bases remained unmatched. The CDR3 sequence: CAGRPGTGAHGYTF. In DNA form, the CDR3 reads TGTGCCGGACGACCCGGGACAGGGGCCCATGGCTACACCTTC.